Presented here are 20 T cell receptor beta chains from one specimen sequenced in a study of blood T cell repertoires in COVID-19. The method was immunoSEQ multiplex PCR; TCRdb's version includes in-frame clones alone and lacks a portion of them. The data hold hundreds of thousands of clones, with about 85% observed a single time. The sequencing sample was made of peripheral blood. Receptors originate from a young woman with acute or convalescent COVID-19.

This clone was seen once. The chain combines TRBV5-5 with TRBJ1-1; D remains unclear. The germline V and J ends were trimmed by 7 bases and 1 base, with 14 bases remaining between them. Germline V gene lookup returns CDR1 SGHKS and CDR2 YYEKEE (reference sequence). This CDR3 has 14 residues. The CDR3 DNA reads TGTGCCAGCTCGGTGATACAGCAGAACACTGAAGCTTTCTTT. It yields the protein CASSVIQQNTEAFF.

The V call is TRBV7-2, the J call TRBJ1-5, with 10 bases fitting TRBD1. The germline gives CDR1 SGHTA, CDR2 FQGNSA. Trimming removed 5 bases from V and 6 bases from J; junction bases left unmatched: 10. This CDR3 is 16 amino acids long. CDR3 sequence: CASSLVGTGVVQPQHF. The CDR3 DNA reads TGTGCCAGCAGCCTAGTTGGGACAGGGGTAGTTCAGCCCCAGCATTTT.

This clone was seen only a few times. V usage is TRBV28 and J usage is TRBJ1-1; perhaps TRBD1 as D (5 bases). From germline, CDR1 is MDHEN and CDR2 SYDVKM. This CDR3 comprises 17 residues. Trimming took off 2 bases at V and 0 bases at J, with 16 bases between the two ends. CDR3 sequence: CASSLGQDSFMNTEAFF. CDR3 in DNA: TGTGCCAGCAGTTTAGGTCAAGACAGCTTCATGAACACTGAAGCTTTCTTT.

The chain carries TRBV5-1 and TRBJ2-3; 14 nucleotides align to TRBD2. Germline V lookup: CDR1 SGHRS, CDR2 YFSETQ. This CDR3 comprises 17 residues. The CDR3 sequence: CVSNPGGTSGGLDTQYF. Here the CDR3 DNA reads TGCGTGAGCAACCCAGGAGGGACTAGCGGGGGATTAGATACGCAGTATTTT.

V gene TRBV5-1 combines with J gene TRBJ2-1; tentatively, D is TRBD2 (5 bases). Germline lookup yields CDR1 SGHRS and CDR2 YFSETQ. CDR3 size: 16 residues. The ends were cut back, 0 bases at V and 0 bases at J, with 10 bases in the middle. The CDR3 nucleotides are TGCGCCAGCAGCTTGGTCCGGGGAAGCTCCTACAATGAGCAGTTCTTC. It codes for CASSLVRGSSYNEQFF.

The rearrangement joins TRBV27 to TRBJ2-3, with a possible D match to TRBD2 (5 bases). V lost 3 bases and J 2 bases, leaving 9 bases between the germline ends. This CDR3 comprises 14 residues. Looked up from germline, CDR1 is MNHEY and CDR2 is SMNVEV (reference sequence). The CDR3 DNA sequence: TGTGCCAGCAGTTTCCTCCGGGACACAGATACGCAGTATTTT. Translated, it gives CASSFLRDTDTQYF.

The CDR3 sequence: CASGPPPGGQPQHF. CDR3 nucleotide sequence: TGTGCCAGCGGCCCACCCCCGGGGGGTCAGCCCCAGCATTTT. V and J are TRBV9 and TRBJ1-5; the D gene is possibly TRBD1 (5 bases). Germline V gene lookup returns CDR1 SGDLS and CDR2 YYNGEE. V lost 7 bases, J lost 6 bases, and 17 bases lay in between. CDR3 length: 14 amino acids.

The rearrangement uses TRBV9 and TRBJ1-6; the match to TRBD1 covers 10 bases. This CDR3 region has 15 residues. CDR1 and CDR2 (germline): SGDLS, YYNGEE. V lost 3 bases and J lost 9; bases outside the gene matches: 6. For the CDR3, the DNA is TGTGCCAGCAGCGCAGGACAGGGGGAGGCTTCACCCCTCCACTTT. It yields the protein CASSAGQGEASPLHF.

In DNA, the CDR3 is TGTGCCTGGATAGGGGCCTCCCGGACCACTGAAGCTTTCTTT. As protein: CAWIGASRTTEAFF. V and J are TRBV30 and TRBJ1-1, with D possibly TRBD1 on 5 matching bases. The V end lost 4 bases, the J end lost 4 bases, and 16 bases lay between the germline ends. This CDR3 contains 14 residues. Per the germline V gene, CDR1 is GTSNPN and CDR2 is SVGIG (reference sequence).

This clone was seen a handful of times. The chain recombines TRBV6-5 with TRBJ2-3; the D gene is possibly TRBD1 (7 bases). Trimming pared 7 bases from V and 6 bases from J, leaving 14 bases between. Per the germline V gene, CDR1 is MNHEY and CDR2 is SVGAGI. CDR3 length equals 13 residues. The CDR3 here is CASIPGGLDTQYF. CDR3 nucleotides: TGTGCCAGCATCCCAGGGGGGTTGGATACGCAGTATTTT.

The chain links TRBV6-1 to TRBJ1-1, with unresolved D. V was trimmed by 1 base and J by 1 base, leaving 10 bases between them. The CDR3 has 15 residues. Germline V gene lookup returns CDR1 MNHNS and CDR2 SASEGT. The CDR3 DNA follows: TGTGCCAGCAGTGAAGGTTCGGCAGGGAACACTGAAGCTTTCTTT. This codes for CASSEGSAGNTEAFF.

This sequence joins TRBV20-1 and TRBJ2-1; no firm D call. Trimming shortened V by 3 bases and J by 8 bases, and 5 bases separated the two germline ends. Germline CDR1 and CDR2: DFQATT and SNEGSKA (reference sequence). This CDR3 contains 10 residues. CDR3 sequence reads: CSASEDEQFF. The DNA of the CDR3 is TGCAGTGCTAGCGAGGATGAGCAGTTCTTC.

The CDR3, as DNA: TGTGCCAGCAGTGACGGCGGGGGGCAGGCAGATACGCAGTATTTT. It translates to CASSDGGGQADTQYF. J is TRBJ2-3 and V is TRBV6-4, with 8 positions matching TRBD2. V was clipped by 2 bases and J by 4 bases; unmatched bases: 5. Germline V gene lookup returns CDR1 MRHNA and CDR2 SNTAGT. CDR3 length equals 15 residues.

The rearrangement uses TRBV28 and TRBJ2-3; the D gene is possibly TRBD2 (5 bases). This CDR3 has 16 amino acids. Germline loops: CDR1 MDHEN, CDR2 SYDVKM. V lost 4 bases and J 0 bases, leaving 14 bases between the germline ends. Here the CDR3 DNA reads TGTGCCAGCAGTTCCCCGGACTCAACGAGCACAGATACGCAGTATTTT. This translates into CASSSPDSTSTDTQYF. The full variable domain, in which reference TRBV28 and TRBJ2-3 provide the parts outside the CDR3, is DVKVTQSSRYLVKRTGEKVFLECVQDMDHENMFWYRQDPGLGLRLIYFSYDVKMKEKGDIPEGYSVSREKKERFSLILESASTNQTSMYLCASSSPDSTSTDTQYFGPGTRLTVL.

The J gene is TRBJ2-7, the V gene TRBV15; 8 positions match TRBD1. Germline CDR1 LNHNV, CDR2 YYDKDF (reference sequence). V was pared by 7 bases and J by 7 bases, with 12 bases of the junction left unmatched. This CDR3 has 14 amino acids. In nucleotides, the CDR3 is TGTGCCACCACTTTGACCGAGACAGGGGAAGAGCAGTACTTC. It is translated as CATTLTETGEEQYF.

The chain couples TRBV7-3 to TRBJ2-1; D remains unclear. The CDR3 is made up of 13 amino acids. The germline V gene has CDR1 SGHTA and CDR2 FQGTGA. V was clipped by 5 bases and J by 3 bases, with 8 bases between them. CDR3 in amino acids: CASSASGYNEQFF. CDR3 in DNA: TGTGCCAGCAGCGCCTCAGGCTACAATGAGCAGTTCTTC.

The chain joins TRBV9 to TRBJ1-1, with D possibly being TRBD1 (5 bases). The CDR3 spans 14 residues. V was shortened by 0 bases and J by 1 base, with 7 bases between the two germline ends. Germline V gene sequence: CDR1 SGDLS, CDR2 YYNGEE. CDR3 coding DNA: TGTGCCAGCAGCGTAGCAGGGCAGAACACTGAAGCTTTCTTT. Encoded protein: CASSVAGQNTEAFF.

The genes are TRBV12-3 or TRBV12-4 and TRBJ1-5, with 7 nucleotides matching TRBD1. V shed 6 bases, J shed 7 bases, and the junction held 6 bases outside the gene matches. The CDR3 runs to 13 residues. CDR3 region: CASRLTGTQPQHF. The CDR3 DNA follows: TGTGCCAGCAGGCTGACAGGGACCCAGCCCCAGCATTTT.

The V call is TRBV4-1, the J call TRBJ2-3; tentative D call: TRBD1 (6 bases). There are 20 residues in the CDR3. Per germline, CDR1 MGHRA and CDR2 YSYEKL. The ends were cut back, 1 base at V and 9 bases at J, with 32 bases in the middle. CDR3 sequence (DNA): TGCGCCAGCAGCCAAGCTGTGGGTTGGGTGACAGGTCTCCCCCTGTGGACGCAGTATTTT. Encoded protein: CASSQAVGWVTGLPLWTQYF.

The CDR3 spells CASSQGTSGFSSYNEQFF. As DNA, the CDR3 is TGTGCCAGCAGCCAAGGAACTAGCGGATTCAGCTCCTACAATGAGCAGTTCTTC. The rearrangement joins TRBV3-1 (or the pseudogene TRBV3-2) to TRBJ2-1; 8 bases match TRBD2. There are 18 residues in the CDR3. V shed 1 base, J shed 0 bases, and the junction held 8 bases outside the gene matches. CDR1 is LGHDT and CDR2 is YNNKEL in the germline V gene (reference sequence).